The 13 T cell receptor beta chains reported below all come from one sample, sequenced in a study of blood T cells in healthy people across ages. A second PCR of 7 to 11 cycles used a sample-barcoded 5' primer and a J-beta primer mix. TCRdb used MiXCR to reprocess the 5' RACE reads, holding one entry per CDR3 protein. The top ten clones hold roughly 34% of a sample with about 680,000 distinct CDR3 sequences, about 52% of them seen once. Sequenced sample: blood. Receptors originate from a woman aged 55-69 years in good health.

CDR3: CATSDPGGGVETQYF. The CDR3, as DNA: TGTGCCACCAGTGACCCCGGTGGAGGGGTAGAGACCCAGTACTTC. The chain employs TRBV24-1 and TRBJ2-5; perhaps TRBD2 as D (6 bases). This CDR3 is 15 amino acids long. The germline V gene has CDR1 KGHDR and CDR2 SFDVKD. V shed 4 bases and J shed 4 bases, with 15 bases lying between them.

The gene calls are TRBV18 and TRBJ2-7; no firm D call. Germline CDR1 is KGHSH and CDR2 is LQKENI. The germline V and J ends were trimmed by 3 bases and 3 bases, with 9 bases remaining between them. CDR3 length: 13 residues. This CDR3 is CASSPNHIYEQYF. Written as DNA, the CDR3 is TGTGCCAGCTCACCCAACCATATCTACGAGCAGTACTTC.

V is TRBV28 and J is TRBJ1-4, with D hard to call. CDR3 size: 14 residues. Trimming stripped 5 bases from V and 2 bases from J, with 9 bases between. The germline V gene encodes CDR1 MDHEN and CDR2 SYDVKM. The CDR3 loop is CASSPGETNEKLFF. DNA for the CDR3: TGTGCCAGCAGTCCCGGGGAGACTAATGAAAAACTGTTTTTT.

With respect to this clonotype: A read error may explain this, as a much larger clone is one base away. The V gene is TRBV20-1, the J gene TRBJ2-5, with 8 bases aligning to TRBD2. After removal of 3 bases from V and 2 bases from J, the junction contained 8 bases not matched to a gene. Per germline, CDR1 DFQATT and CDR2 SNEGSKA (reference sequence). This CDR3 is 15 amino acids long. As DNA, the CDR3 is TGCAGTGCTAGTCTAGCGGGCCCTTTACAAGAGACCCAGTACTTC. Translating it yields CSASLAGPLQETQYF.

The chain is built from TRBV5-1 and TRBJ2-1; D tentatively fits TRBD1 or TRBD2 (5 bases each). Per the germline V gene, CDR1 is SGHRS and CDR2 is YFSETQ. The CDR3 contains 16 residues. Between the trimmed V and J ends, which lost 2 bases and 7 bases, there was a span of 19 bases. In DNA form, the CDR3 reads TGCGCCAGCAGCTTCTCCCGGGACCGGTCGGGGAATGAGCAGTTCTTC. This codes for CASSFSRDRSGNEQFF. The whole variable domain, filled in from reference TRBV5-1 and TRBJ2-1, reads KAGVTQTPRYLIKTRGQQVTLSCSPISGHRSVSWYQQTPGQGLQFLFEYFSETQRNKGNFPGRFSGRQFSNSRSEMNVSTLELGDSALYLCASSFSRDRSGNEQFFGPGTRLTVL.

The J gene is TRBJ1-5, the V gene TRBV7-2; D unresolved. Between the trimmed V and J ends, which lost 3 bases and 0 bases, there was a span of 6 bases. The CDR3 totals 14 residues. Germline CDR1 and CDR2: SGHTA and FQGNSA. The CDR3 protein is CASSLGFSNQPQHF. The DNA for the CDR3 is TGTGCCAGCAGCTTGGGGTTTAGCAATCAGCCCCAGCATTTT.

The rearrangement joins TRBV28 to TRBJ1-5; no clear D gene. Germline CDR1 is MDHEN and CDR2 is SYDVKM. V gave up 2 bases and J gave up 11 bases, with 10 bases separating them. The CDR3 contains 12 residues. This CDR3 reads CASSLERLTQHF. The CDR3 DNA follows: TGTGCCAGCAGTTTAGAGCGACTCACCCAGCATTTT.

Points on this clonotype: Compared with germline, one end of the junction differs, possibly owing to a read error. The rearrangement joins TRBV7-7 to TRBJ2-5, with 9 bases lining up with TRBD1. CDR1 SSHAT and CDR2 FNYEAQ come from the germline V gene (reference sequence). This CDR3 is 15 amino acids long. In DNA, the CDR3 is TGTGCTAGCAGCCGGGGACAGGGCGTGGGCGAGACCCAGTACTTC. Amino acids: CASSRGQGVGETQYF.

The chain combines TRBV4-2 with TRBJ2-4; TRBD2 matches at 11 bases. The CDR3 totals 16 residues. The trim removed 4 bases at V and 6 bases at J, leaving 8 bases unmatched. Germline loops: CDR1 LGHNA, CDR2 YNFKEQ. The CDR3 loop is CASSRDLAGGRNIQYF. CDR3 sequence (DNA): TGTGCCAGCAGCCGGGACTTAGCGGGGGGGAGAAACATTCAGTACTTC.

This clonotype was recorded a few times. The chain uses TRBV29-1 and TRBJ2-1, with TRBD2 matching over 8 bases. Germline trimming cut 4 bases from V and 7 bases from J; bases unmatched to any gene: 6. Per germline, CDR1 SQVTM and CDR2 ANQGSEA. The CDR3 is 13 amino acids. DNA for the CDR3: TGCAGCGTTGTTTCGGGAGGGCCTAATGAGCAGTTCTTC. It is translated as CSVVSGGPNEQFF.

V usage is TRBV5-4 and J usage is TRBJ2-7; D is uncertain. The J call is uncertain, as TRBJ2-5 better fits the DNA end. The germline CDR1 and CDR2 sequences are SGHNT and YYREEE (reference sequence). The CDR3 extends over 15 amino acids. DNA of the CDR3: TGTGCCAGCAGTTCCGACGCTACCAAGGAGGAGACCCAGTACTTC. It translates to CASSSDATKEETQYF.

This clonotype showed up just a few times. V is TRBV29-1 and J is TRBJ2-5; D may be TRBD1 (5 bases). The CDR3 runs to 13 residues. Between the trimmed V and J ends, which lost 6 bases and 2 bases, there was a span of 13 bases. Germline values: CDR1 SQVTM, CDR2 ANQGSEA. The DNA for the CDR3 is TGCAGCGTAAGACAGACATTACAAGAGACCCAGTACTTC. Its translation: CSVRQTLQETQYF.

This clonotype was seen just once. The chain links TRBV2 to TRBJ2-3; 9 bases are a match to TRBD2. The junction had 11 bases not matched to a gene; V was cut back by 7 bases and J by 0 bases. The CDR3 is 17 residues long. Germline lookup yields CDR1 SNHLY and CDR2 FYNNEI. The CDR3 reads CASKRSSGTYSTDTQYF. The CDR3 nucleotides are TGTGCCAGCAAGAGGTCTAGCGGGACTTATAGCACAGATACGCAGTATTTT.